This T cell receptor (beta chain) was sequenced for a study of identifying expanded T cells in peripheral blood. Findings and limits, study-wide: Two-week clone count variance significantly increased as total template count grew.

Collection occurred without any documented infections or immune events in donors. Concerning this clone itself: Its cognate antigen is unknown.

Assay used: immunoSEQ multiplex PCR; TCRdb lists only in-frame clones, some missing. The sample lists around 95,000 clones; approximately 89% were seen once. Sequencing was performed on blood. This TCR came from a person aged 18 to 70 in good health.

CDR3 nucleotides: TGTGCCAGCAGGGGGGAGCCCCCACCCCTCCACTTT. Translation gives CASRGEPPPLHF. The V and J genes are TRBV6-1 and TRBJ1-6, with D perhaps TRBD1 (5 bases). The CDR3 runs to 12 residues. Germline V CDR1 and CDR2: MNHNS, SASEGT. Trimming pared 6 bases from V and 11 bases from J, leaving 11 bases between.